This is a list of T cell receptor beta chains from one sample in a study of T cell repertoires in cytomegalovirus infection. TCRdb reprocessed the reads via MiXCR and lists one record per CDR3 protein. Among 750,000 to 900,000 distinct CDR3 sequences, 25% to 35% were seen once, and the ten largest hold about an eighth. Their antigen targets remain unknown. The material sequenced was cultured CD8+ T cells from PBMCs, taken from culture after CMV antigen stimulation. The receptors derive from a human donor in good health (CMV status not recorded). Some clones in this sample may be carry-over from other donors' samples. The CDR3 runs from the conserved cysteine through the conserved F or W. The D gene is left open where the match is weak. Rows may omit the clone size; those that give it use once, few, many or a size class.

v_gene: TRBV3-1; abundance: many; d_gene: .; j_gene: TRBJ1-6; len: 17; CDR3nt: TGTGCCAGCAGCCAAGGGATCCTGAGCTCCTATAATTCACCCCTCCACTTT; CDR3aa: CASSQGILSSYNSPLHF
v_gene: TRBV12-5; abundance: few; d_gene: .; j_gene: TRBJ1-3; len: 16; CDR3nt: TGTGCTAGTGGTTTGGGAACACCGAGCTCTGGAAACACCATATATTTT; CDR3aa: CASGLGTPSSGNTIYF
v_gene: TRBV7-2; abundance: many; d_gene: TRBD2; j_gene: TRBJ2-1; len: 18; CDR3nt: TGTGCCAGCAGTTTCACTAGCGGGGGGGCGTCCGTCGACAATGAGCAGTTCTTC; CDR3aa: CASSFTSGGASVDNEQFF
v_gene: TRBV6-1; abundance: .; d_gene: .; j_gene: TRBJ1-5; len: 15; CDR3nt: TGTGCCAGCAGCCCCGGGACACGTAGCAATCAGCCCCAGCATTTT; CDR3aa: CASSPGTRSNQPQHF
v_gene: TRBV27; abundance: few; d_gene: .; j_gene: TRBJ1-5; len: 15; CDR3nt: TGTGCCAGCAGTTTAGGCACAGGGTGGTATCAGCCCCAGCATTTT; CDR3aa: CASSLGTGWYQPQHF
v_gene: TRBV10-3; abundance: .; d_gene: .; j_gene: TRBJ1-1; len: 11; CDR3nt: TGTGCCACCTTCGTTGGGGGTGAAGCTTTCTTT; CDR3aa: CATFVGGEAFF
v_gene: TRBV3-1; abundance: many; d_gene: TRBD2; j_gene: TRBJ2-1; len: 16; CDR3nt: TGTGCCAGCAGCCAAGGACTAGCGGGGGGCCGACCCGAGCAGTTCTTC; CDR3aa: CASSQGLAGGRPEQFF
v_gene: TRBV6-2/TRBV6-3; abundance: .; d_gene: .; j_gene: TRBJ2-2; len: 16; CDR3nt: TGTGCCAGCAGCCCTGACCATAGCGGATACACCGGGGAGCTGTTTTTT; CDR3aa: CASSPDHSGYTGELFF
v_gene: TRBV12-3/TRBV12-4; abundance: .; d_gene: .; j_gene: TRBJ2-4; len: 14; CDR3nt: TGTGCCAGCAGGGCAACGGGTGGCAAAAACATTCAGTACTTC; CDR3aa: CASRATGGKNIQYF
v_gene: TRBV12-3/TRBV12-4; abundance: .; d_gene: TRBD2; j_gene: TRBJ2-1; len: 20; CDR3nt: TGTGCCAGCGAGTTAGGTTGGGGGGGGATCACCCATCCGTTCTACAATGAGCAGTTCTTC; CDR3aa: CASELGWGGITHPFYNEQFF
v_gene: TRBV4-3; abundance: .; d_gene: TRBD2; j_gene: TRBJ2-6; len: 20; CDR3nt: TGCGCCAGCAGCCAACTTTTACCGGGACTAGCGGTCTCTGGGGCCAACGTCCTGACTTTC; CDR3aa: CASSQLLPGLAVSGANVLTF
v_gene: TRBV6-2/TRBV6-3; abundance: many; d_gene: TRBD2; j_gene: TRBJ2-2; len: 13; CDR3nt: TGTGCCAGCACCTCGGGAGGGACCGGGGAGCTGTTTTTT; CDR3aa: CASTSGGTGELFF
v_gene: TRBV6-5; abundance: .; d_gene: .; j_gene: TRBJ2-3; len: 16; CDR3nt: TGTGCCAGCAGTTCCCTACGGCGGAAAGTCACAGATACGCAGTATTTT; CDR3aa: CASSSLRRKVTDTQYF
v_gene: TRBV7-9; abundance: .; d_gene: TRBD1; j_gene: TRBJ1-4; len: 15; CDR3nt: TGTGCCAGCAGCCTGACCAGGGACAGCTTAGAAAAACTGTTTTTT; CDR3aa: CASSLTRDSLEKLFF
v_gene: TRBV18; abundance: .; d_gene: TRBD1; j_gene: TRBJ2-2; len: 15; CDR3nt: TGTGCCAGCTCACGTTCGACAGGGGCCCCCGGGGAGCTGTTTTTT; CDR3aa: CASSRSTGAPGELFF
v_gene: TRBV14; abundance: .; d_gene: .; j_gene: TRBJ2-1; len: 15; CDR3nt: TGTGCCAGCAGCCAAGATAGGTCGAGGGGAGTAGAAAAGTTCTTC; CDR3aa: CASSQDRSRGVEKFF
v_gene: TRBV20-1; abundance: many; d_gene: .; j_gene: TRBJ2-5; len: 11; CDR3nt: TGCAGTGCTAGAGGAGACAGAACCCAGTACTTC; CDR3aa: CSARGDRTQYF
v_gene: TRBV29-1; abundance: .; d_gene: TRBD1; j_gene: TRBJ1-2; len: 18; CDR3nt: TGCAGCGTTGAAGATCTAGGACAGGGCCTCCAGTTCCTCTATGGCTACACCTTC; CDR3aa: CSVEDLGQGLQFLYGYTF
v_gene: TRBV12-3/TRBV12-4; abundance: many; d_gene: TRBD1; j_gene: TRBJ2-1; len: 15; CDR3nt: TGTGCCAGCAGTAAACACGGGACAGGGGGTGATGAGCAGTTCTTC; CDR3aa: CASSKHGTGGDEQFF
v_gene: TRBV5-6; abundance: .; d_gene: .; j_gene: TRBJ2-7; len: 14; CDR3nt: TGTGCCAGCAGCTTCGGGACAACCCCACTCGAGCAGTACTTC; CDR3aa: CASSFGTTPLEQYF
v_gene: TRBV5-1; abundance: once; d_gene: .; j_gene: TRBJ1-1; len: 13; CDR3nt: TGCGCCAGCAGCTTGGTTCCCGAAACTGAAGCTTTCTTT; CDR3aa: CASSLVPETEAFF
v_gene: TRBV27; abundance: .; d_gene: TRBD2; j_gene: TRBJ2-3; len: 15; CDR3nt: TGTGCCAGCATTAGATCCAGCGGGGGAACAGATACGCAGTATTTT; CDR3aa: CASIRSSGGTDTQYF
v_gene: TRBV6-8; abundance: .; d_gene: .; j_gene: TRBJ2-1; len: 17; CDR3nt: TGTGCCAGCAGTTACGGGTCAGGCTCCGGTCAAGTTGCTGAGCAATTCTTC; CDR3aa: CASSYGSGSGQVAEQFF
v_gene: TRBV27; abundance: .; d_gene: .; j_gene: TRBJ2-1; len: 14; CDR3nt: TGTGCCAGCAGCGACCTAAGCTCCTACAATGAGCAGTTCTTC; CDR3aa: CASSDLSSYNEQFF
v_gene: TRBV7-8; abundance: many; d_gene: TRBD2; j_gene: TRBJ2-7; len: 16; CDR3nt: TGTGCCAGCAGCTTCGCCCCGGGACTAGCGGGTCGGGAGCAGTACTTC; CDR3aa: CASSFAPGLAGREQYF
v_gene: TRBV6-6; abundance: .; d_gene: TRBD2; j_gene: TRBJ2-1; len: 13; CDR3nt: TGTGCCAGCAGTAGCGGGGGGTGGAATGAGCAGTTCTTC; CDR3aa: CASSSGGWNEQFF
v_gene: TRBV7-8; abundance: many; d_gene: TRBD2; j_gene: TRBJ2-5; len: 15; CDR3nt: TGTGCCAGCAGCTTAGAAGCGGGGAGCGAGGAGACCCAGTACTTC; CDR3aa: CASSLEAGSEETQYF
v_gene: TRBV20-1; abundance: once; d_gene: .; j_gene: TRBJ2-5; len: 12; CDR3nt: TGCAGTGCTAGGGCTAGGGTTGAGACCCAGTACTTC; CDR3aa: CSARARVETQYF
v_gene: TRBV7-8; abundance: many; d_gene: .; j_gene: TRBJ2-3; len: 16; CDR3nt: TGTGCCAGCAGCCCCCTGGGTCATGATCTCACAGATACGCAGTATTTT; CDR3aa: CASSPLGHDLTDTQYF
v_gene: TRBV7-6; abundance: few; d_gene: TRBD1; j_gene: TRBJ1-1; len: 18; CDR3nt: TGTGCCAGCTCCCCAAGGGGGACAGGGGGGGAATGGAACACTGAAGCTTTCTTT; CDR3aa: CASSPRGTGGEWNTEAFF
v_gene: TRBV7-9; abundance: few; d_gene: .; j_gene: TRBJ2-1; len: 15; CDR3nt: TGTGCCAGCAGCTCAACCGGGACAAAGCCTAATGAGCAGTTCTTC; CDR3aa: CASSSTGTKPNEQFF
v_gene: TRBV5-5; abundance: .; d_gene: .; j_gene: TRBJ1-3; len: 16; CDR3nt: TGTGCCAGCAGCCTTACCTTGGGGGATGATGGAAACACCATATATTTT; CDR3aa: CASSLTLGDDGNTIYF
v_gene: TRBV5-1; abundance: .; d_gene: .; j_gene: TRBJ2-1; len: 16; CDR3nt: TGCGCCAGCAGCTTGGCCGAGGGGCGGTTTTGGAATGAGCAGTTCTTC; CDR3aa: CASSLAEGRFWNEQFF
v_gene: TRBV12-3/TRBV12-4; abundance: .; d_gene: .; j_gene: TRBJ1-2; len: 13; CDR3nt: TGTGCCAGCAGACCAAGGGGAAACTATGGCTACACCTTC; CDR3aa: CASRPRGNYGYTF
v_gene: TRBV7-3; abundance: .; d_gene: .; j_gene: TRBJ1-2; len: 15; CDR3nt: TGTGCCAGCAGCCCCCAGCGGGGGAAACTTGAGGGCTACACCTTC; CDR3aa: CASSPQRGKLEGYTF
v_gene: TRBV3-1; abundance: .; d_gene: .; j_gene: TRBJ2-1; len: 16; CDR3nt: TGTGCCAGCAGCCAAGCGGCGGGGAGGACTGAGAATGAGCAGTTCTTC; CDR3aa: CASSQAAGRTENEQFF
v_gene: TRBV27; abundance: .; d_gene: TRBD2; j_gene: TRBJ2-3; len: 17; CDR3nt: TGTGCCAGCAGAGAGGTAGCGGGGACAATTCAAGTGGATACGCAGTATTTT; CDR3aa: CASREVAGTIQVDTQYF
v_gene: TRBV7-8; abundance: many; d_gene: .; j_gene: TRBJ2-1; len: 17; CDR3nt: TGTGCCAGCAGCTTAGTTTACCGCCCGAGCTCCTACAATGAGCAGTTCTTC; CDR3aa: CASSLVYRPSSYNEQFF
v_gene: TRBV6-2/TRBV6-3; abundance: .; d_gene: TRBD1; j_gene: TRBJ2-4; len: 15; CDR3nt: TGTGCCAGCAGTCAAACTCGGACAGGCTGGTACATTCAGTACTTC; CDR3aa: CASSQTRTGWYIQYF
v_gene: TRBV4-1; abundance: few; d_gene: .; j_gene: TRBJ2-1; len: 18; CDR3nt: TGCGCCAGCAGCCAAGATGAAGGGGGGGATAAGATCTACAATGAGCAGTTCTTC; CDR3aa: CASSQDEGGDKIYNEQFF
v_gene: TRBV2; abundance: .; d_gene: .; j_gene: TRBJ1-2; len: 11; CDR3nt: TGTGCCGTCGAAGAGCTTCGGGGCTACACCTTC; CDR3aa: CAVEELRGYTF
v_gene: TRBV19; abundance: once; d_gene: TRBD1; j_gene: TRBJ1-6; len: 16; CDR3nt: TGTGCCAGTAGTATAGCCGACAGGGGCTATAATTCACCCCTCCACTTT; CDR3aa: CASSIADRGYNSPLHF
v_gene: TRBV14; abundance: many; d_gene: .; j_gene: TRBJ2-1; len: 17; CDR3nt: TGTGCCAGCAGCCAAGATTGGGCAACAGGGAACTACAATGAGCAGTTCTTC; CDR3aa: CASSQDWATGNYNEQFF
v_gene: TRBV7-9; abundance: once; d_gene: TRBD1; j_gene: TRBJ1-6; len: 14; CDR3nt: TGTGCCAGCAGCCCATGGGACAGTAATTCACCCCTCCACTTT; CDR3aa: CASSPWDSNSPLHF